This is a list of T cell receptor beta chains from one sample in a study of blood T cell repertoires in COVID-19. Repertoires were generated with immunoSEQ multiplex PCR, while TCRdb's copy carries only in-frame clones and drops some. The sample shows a few hundred thousand clones, around 91% of them seen only once. The sequencing input was peripheral blood. Every receptor here comes from a woman aged 55-70 years with COVID-19, enrolled during active disease. The CDR3 runs from the conserved cysteine through the conserved F or W. A D gene is named only where the DNA matches it firmly. Size is stated for part of the rows, as once, few or many counts, or as a class when the clone is expanded.

J gene,V gene,D gene,clone size,CDR3 DNA,CDR3 protein
TRBJ1-1,TRBV10-3,.,.,TGTGCCATCAGTGAGCAAAAGCGGGGGTGGAACACTGAAGCTTTCTTT,CAISEQKRGWNTEAFF
TRBJ2-2,TRBV5-1,TRBD1,.,TGCGCCAGCAGCCCGACAGGGATGGTTGCCGGGGAGCTGTTTTTT,CASSPTGMVAGELFF
TRBJ1-2,TRBV27,.,.,TGTGCCAGCAGTTTATGGGCAGGGTCGAGTGGCTACACCTTC,CASSLWAGSSGYTF
TRBJ1-2,TRBV7-9,TRBD1,.,TGTGCCAGCAGCCCGGGACAGGGGGCTGGTGGCTACACCTTC,CASSPGQGAGGYTF
TRBJ2-7,TRBV11-2,TRBD1,.,TGTGCCAGCAGCTCCCTATTTATCCCGGGACAGTGGTACGAGCAGTACTTC,CASSSLFIPGQWYEQYF
TRBJ2-1,TRBV7-3,.,.,TGTGCCAGCAGCTTACAATCGGTGGCAGGGGAGTTCTTC,CASSLQSVAGEFF
TRBJ2-3,TRBV25-1,TRBD1,.,TGTGCCAGCGATAAAGCAGGGGGCATAGATACGCAGTATTTT,CASDKAGGIDTQYF
TRBJ1-2,TRBV12-3/TRBV12-4,.,.,TGTGCCAGCAGTTTGGGGGGTGGGTATGGCTACACCTTC,CASSLGGGYGYTF
TRBJ1-2,TRBV5-1,.,.,TGCGCCAGCAGCCCGACGGACAGTTATGGCTACACCTTC,CASSPTDSYGYTF
TRBJ2-1,TRBV7-9,.,.,TGTGCCAGCCTCTACTTGGCGGGGACCTCCTACAATGAGCAGTTCTTC,CASLYLAGTSYNEQFF
TRBJ1-1,TRBV12-3/TRBV12-4,.,.,TGTGCCAGCAGTTTTGGGCCGAACACTGAAGCTTTCTTT,CASSFGPNTEAFF
TRBJ2-7,TRBV7-9,TRBD2,.,TGTGCCAGCAGTGATTGGACTAGCGGCTACGAGCAGTACTTC,CASSDWTSGYEQYF
TRBJ1-1,TRBV10-3,.,.,TGTGCCACTTGGGGCCTCATGAACACTGAAGCTTTCTTT,CATWGLMNTEAFF
TRBJ1-1,TRBV2,.,once,TGTGCCAGCAAAAGACAGGTGAACACTGAAGCTTTCTTT,CASKRQVNTEAFF
TRBJ2-5,TRBV15,.,.,TGTGCCACCAGCGGCTTGATAGGGGGAGCGGTCGAGACCCAGTACTTC,CATSGLIGGAVETQYF
TRBJ2-2,TRBV12-3/TRBV12-4,TRBD1,.,TGTGCCAGCAACACAGGGGGGACCGGGGAGCTGTTTTTT,CASNTGGTGELFF
TRBJ1-1,TRBV7-2,.,.,TGTGCCAGCAGCTTAGCGCGTCAGGGAACTGAAGCTTTCTTT,CASSLARQGTEAFF
TRBJ1-2,TRBV7-2,TRBD1,once,TGTGCCAGCAGCTCTAGCCCGACAGGGCCGCCTGCCTACACCTTC,CASSSSPTGPPAYTF
TRBJ1-3,TRBV30,.,.,TGTGCCTATGCGGGGTTGTCTGGAAACACCATATATTTT,CAYAGLSGNTIYF
TRBJ1-5,TRBV7-8,.,.,TGTGCCAGCAGCTTAGTGACAGCTAATCAGCCCCAGCATTTT,CASSLVTANQPQHF
TRBJ1-4,TRBV19,.,.,TGTGCCAGCCAAACTCAGGGAATACTCAATGAAAAACTGTTTTTT,CASQTQGILNEKLFF
TRBJ1-1,TRBV5-1,.,.,TGCGCCAGCAGCTTGGAACAGGAGACTGAAGCTTTCTTT,CASSLEQETEAFF
TRBJ1-3,TRBV5-1,TRBD1,.,TGCGCCAGCAGCTTGGAACAGGGGGCCTCTGGAAACACCATATATTTT,CASSLEQGASGNTIYF
TRBJ2-1,TRBV6-2/TRBV6-3,TRBD1,.,TGTGCCAGCAGTCACTCCGGACAGGCGCGGTTCTTC,CASSHSGQARFF
TRBJ2-7,TRBV6-7,.,.,TGTGCCAGCAGTTACTCGGTGGGGAGCTCCTACGAGCAGTACTTC,CASSYSVGSSYEQYF
TRBJ1-5,TRBV6-1,.,.,TGTGCCAGCTGGTCCCCCGAGGCGGGGAAGCCCCAGCATTTT,CASWSPEAGKPQHF
TRBJ1-1,TRBV9,.,.,TGTGCCAGCAGCGCACGGGCCTCGGGGACTGAAGCTTTCTTT,CASSARASGTEAFF
TRBJ1-6,TRBV7-9,.,.,TGTGCCAGCAGCCCCCGGACGGGGAGGAATTCACCCCTCCACTTT,CASSPRTGRNSPLHF
TRBJ1-2,TRBV25-1,.,few,TGTGCCAGCAGTGATTCCCCCCTGGAGGGAAGGGCTGGCTACACCTTC,CASSDSPLEGRAGYTF
TRBJ1-5,TRBV19,TRBD1,.,TGTGCCAGTAGTTTCCGACAGGGGAGGCTCAATCAGCCCCAGCATTTT,CASSFRQGRLNQPQHF
TRBJ1-5,TRBV7-3,.,.,TGTGCCAGCAGCCAATGGGAGAATCAGCCCCAGCATTTT,CASSQWENQPQHF
TRBJ2-1,TRBV7-8,.,.,TGTGCCAGCAGCTCGGACAGAAACAATGAGCAGTTCTTC,CASSSDRNNEQFF
TRBJ1-2,TRBV6-1,.,.,TGTGCCAGCAGTGAAGCGGGTAATTACTTCGCCCGCGGGTATGGCTACACCTTC,CASSEAGNYFARGYGYTF
TRBJ1-5,TRBV6-5,TRBD1,few,TGTGCCAGCACCCCGGGACAGGTTTCGCCCCAGCATTTT,CASTPGQVSPQHF
TRBJ1-5,TRBV19,.,.,TGTGCCAGTAGTATAGATCTAGACAGCTATCAGCCCCAGCATTTT,CASSIDLDSYQPQHF
TRBJ2-2,TRBV10-3,TRBD2,.,TGTGCCATCAGTGCCGGGACTAGCGGGATCAACACCGGGGAGCTGTTTTTT,CAISAGTSGINTGELFF
TRBJ1-5,TRBV13,.,.,TGTGCCAGCAGCTTAGGCGGCACCAGGAGCAATCAGCCCCAGCATTTT,CASSLGGTRSNQPQHF
TRBJ1-5,TRBV6-2/TRBV6-3,TRBD1,.,TGTGCCAGCAGTTACTCCGCAGGGGGCCGGAATCAGCCCCAGCATTTT,CASSYSAGGRNQPQHF
TRBJ2-7,TRBV7-2,TRBD2,.,TGTGCCAGCAGCTTAAGCGGGGGGGCCTTCGAGCAGTACTTC,CASSLSGGAFEQYF
TRBJ1-6,TRBV7-8,TRBD1,once,TGTGCCAGTAGGCTGGGACAGAGCTCCTATAATTCACCCCTCCACTTT,CASRLGQSSYNSPLHF
TRBJ2-7,TRBV5-5,.,.,TGTGCCAGCAGCGTCATTGCGTACGAGCAGTACTTC,CASSVIAYEQYF
TRBJ1-1,TRBV5-1,TRBD1,.,TGCGCCAGCAGTCTAATCCAGGGGGTGAACACTGAAGCTTTCTTT,CASSLIQGVNTEAFF
TRBJ1-5,TRBV6-5,TRBD1,once,TGTGCCAGCAGGCGGGACAGAGGGTGGCCCCAGCATTTT,CASRRDRGWPQHF
TRBJ2-3,TRBV27,.,.,TGTGCCAGCAGTCCCTGGACAGCTCCTAGCACAGATACGCAGTATTTT,CASSPWTAPSTDTQYF
TRBJ1-4,TRBV6-6,TRBD1,.,TGTGCCAGCAGTTACAGACAGGGAAGGGAAAAACTGTTTTTT,CASSYRQGREKLFF
TRBJ2-2,TRBV5-4,.,.,TGTGCCAGCAGCTTGAATCCGGACAGAGGGGCCGGGGAGCTGTTTTTT,CASSLNPDRGAGELFF
TRBJ2-5,TRBV9,.,.,TGTGCCAGCAGCGCCGAAGAGACCCAGTACTTC,CASSAEETQYF
TRBJ2-3,TRBV6-4,TRBD1,.,TGTGCCAGCAGTGACCCGAATTTTCTGACAGGGATGTGGTCAGATACGCAGTATTTT,CASSDPNFLTGMWSDTQYF
TRBJ2-7,TRBV7-9,.,.,TGTGCCAGCAGCTTATCAGACAGCCTCTCCTACGAGCAGTACTTC,CASSLSDSLSYEQYF
TRBJ2-1,TRBV6-6,.,.,TGTGCCAGCAGTTACTTATCTAGCGTCGATGAGCAGTTCTTC,CASSYLSSVDEQFF
TRBJ2-7,TRBV19,.,once,TGTGCCAGTAGTGCTCAACAGGGCTCCTACGAGCAGTACTTC,CASSAQQGSYEQYF
TRBJ2-1,TRBV4-3,.,.,TGCGCCAGCAGCCAGGGGACTCAGGGAAATGAGCAGTTCTTC,CASSQGTQGNEQFF
TRBJ2-1,TRBV5-1,.,few,TGCGCCAGCAGCTTGGCGCCCGGGTCGGCGAGCTCCTACAATGAGCAGTTCTTC,CASSLAPGSASSYNEQFF
TRBJ2-1,TRBV5-1,TRBD1,.,TGCGCCAGCGGAAAAAGGACAGGGTCATCCAATGAGCAGTTCTTC,CASGKRTGSSNEQFF
TRBJ1-3,TRBV7-9,TRBD1,.,TGTGCCAGCAGCTTCGGACAGGAATCGAACACCATATATTTT,CASSFGQESNTIYF
TRBJ1-4,TRBV15,TRBD1,.,TGTGCCACCAGCAGAGATTCGGGGGCGGACAGGTTCAAAGAAAAACTGTTTTTT,CATSRDSGADRFKEKLFF
TRBJ1-2,TRBV27,TRBD1,.,TGTGCCAGCAGTTTAAGGGGACGGACAGGGGAGAACGGCTACACCTTC,CASSLRGRTGENGYTF
TRBJ2-2,TRBV6-5,.,.,TGTGCCAGCAGTCAGTACAGATCGAACACCGGGGAGCTGTTTTTT,CASSQYRSNTGELFF
TRBJ1-1,TRBV6-1,.,.,TGTGCCAGCAGTGATTTGCGAGGGAACACTGAAGCTTTCTTT,CASSDLRGNTEAFF
TRBJ1-2,TRBV12-3/TRBV12-4,.,.,TGTGCCAGTTTTTTCAGTGGCTATGGCTACACCTTC,CASFFSGYGYTF